Listed below are T cell receptor beta chains from one sample, sequenced in a study of Graves' ophthalmopathy and Graves' hyperthyroidism. TCRdb reprocessed the multiplex PCR reads via MiXCR and lists one record per CDR3 protein. The repertoire holds over 450,000 distinct CDR3 sequences, under 15% seen once, with roughly 9.8% in the top ten. Sequencing was carried out using blood. These receptors were taken from a woman in her twenties or thirties with Graves' ophthalmopathy. Each CDR3 is given with its conserved first and last residue. A D gene is named only where the DNA matches it firmly. Size is stated for part of the rows, as once, few or many counts, or as a class when the clone is expanded.

CDR3	DNA	D	J	V	size
CASSEQGNRNQPQHF	TGTGCCAGCAGTGAACAGGGGAATCGCAATCAGCCCCAGCATTTT	.	TRBJ1-5	TRBV25-1	many
CASSSRPGRYEQYF	TGTGCCAGCAGTTCCCGGCCGGGACGTTACGAGCAGTACTTC	.	TRBJ2-7	TRBV28	.
CASRLRGYEQYF	TGTGCCAGCAGACTGAGGGGCTACGAGCAGTACTTC	.	TRBJ2-7	TRBV28	many
CASSGKGGYTEAFF	TGTGCCAGCAGTGGAAAGGGGGGCTACACTGAAGCTTTCTTT	.	TRBJ1-1	TRBV6-1	many
CAYNRGSGNTIYF	TGTGCCTACAACAGGGGCTCTGGAAACACCATATATTTT	TRBD1	TRBJ1-3	TRBV30	many
CASSLRGPSNQPQHF	TGTGCCAGCAGTTTGCGAGGACCTAGCAATCAGCCCCAGCATTTT	.	TRBJ1-5	TRBV28	many
CASSFVQGLYSYEQYF	TGTGCCAGCAGCTTTGTCCAGGGGCTATACTCCTACGAGCAGTACTTC	.	TRBJ2-7	TRBV5-6	many
CASIGLADPLDQYF	TGTGCCAGCATTGGACTAGCGGATCCTTTGGACCAGTACTTC	TRBD2	TRBJ2-5	TRBV2	many
CASNVGLSNQPQHF	TGTGCCAGCAACGTCGGGCTTTCCAATCAGCCCCAGCATTTT	.	TRBJ1-5	TRBV2	many
CASSLGSQGGQPQHF	TGTGCCAGCAGCTTAGGTTCGCAGGGAGGTCAGCCCCAGCATTTT	.	TRBJ1-5	TRBV11-3	few
CASSSDGTSYEQYF	TGTGCCAGCAGTTCTGACGGGACCTCCTACGAGCAGTACTTC	.	TRBJ2-7	TRBV2	few
CASSLPSAKTQYF	TGTGCCAGCAGCTTACCTAGCGCCAAGACCCAGTACTTC	.	TRBJ2-5	TRBV7-2	many
CASSLYGSGRSYEQYF	TGTGCCAGCAGTTTATACGGTAGCGGGAGGTCCTACGAGCAGTACTTC	TRBD2	TRBJ2-7	TRBV28	many
CSAPGTSGYGYTF	TGCAGTGCCCCGGGGACCAGTGGCTATGGCTACACCTTC	.	TRBJ1-2	TRBV20-1	many
CASSLLRANGYTF	TGTGCCAGCAGTTTATTGAGGGCGAATGGCTACACCTTC	.	TRBJ1-2	TRBV28	many
CASSHRQYQETQYF	TGCGCCAGCAGCCACCGACAGTACCAAGAGACCCAGTACTTC	.	TRBJ2-5	TRBV4-1	many
CASSYWSVGNTEAFF	TGTGCCAGCAGTTACTGGTCAGTGGGAAACACTGAAGCTTTCTTT	.	TRBJ1-1	TRBV6-2/TRBV6-3	.
CASSVEGAPPQETQYF	TGCGCCAGCAGTGTGGAGGGCGCCCCCCCCCAAGAGACCCAGTACTTC	.	TRBJ2-5	TRBV10-1	.
CASSYVAHGYTF	TGTGCCAGCAGTTATGTGGCGCACGGCTACACCTTC	.	TRBJ1-2	TRBV12-3/TRBV12-4	many
CACQLTETYGYTF	TGTGCCTGCCAGTTGACAGAGACCTATGGCTACACCTTC	.	TRBJ1-2	TRBV30	many
CSVRGSGKETQYF	TGCAGCGTTAGGGGGTCCGGGAAAGAGACCCAGTACTTC	.	TRBJ2-5	TRBV29-1	many
CASGGSGSYEQYF	TGTGCCAGCGGGGGTAGCGGGTCCTACGAGCAGTACTTC	TRBD2	TRBJ2-7	TRBV3-1	.
CASTRGQLNTGELFF	TGTGCCAGCACCAGGGGACAGCTGAACACCGGGGAGCTGTTTTTT	TRBD1	TRBJ2-2	TRBV12-3/TRBV12-4	many
CASGRGQGSIGPQEPNNYGYTF	TGTGCTAGTGGTCGTGGACAGGGCTCGATTGGTCCTCAGGAACCGAACAACTATGGCTACACCTTC	TRBD1	TRBJ1-2	TRBV12-5	many